These T cell receptor beta chains were read from a single sample in a study of immune cell composition in non-small cell lung cancer. Sequenced by immunoSEQ multiplex PCR; TCRdb stores in-frame clones only, minus some. The repertoire consists of thousands of clones, with over 60% occurring once and the leading ten covering more than 12%. The same specimen was also included in a second study, on CD4 T cells in lung cancer.

Source material: non-adjacent lung tissue. The receptor set was obtained from a human donor with non-small cell lung cancer. Each CDR3 is given with its conserved first and last residue. D genes are given only for firm matches. Size is omitted from some rows. Given values are once, few, many or a class for expanded clones.

V: TRBV6-4
J: TRBJ2-1
size: NA
D: TRBD2
CDR3: CASSDESGKNEQFF
DNA: TGTGCCAGCAGTGACGAGAGCGGGAAAAATGAGCAGTTCTTC

V: TRBV7-9
J: TRBJ1-2
size: NA
D: NA
CDR3: CASSPQGAYGYTF
DNA: TGTGCCAGCAGCCCACAGGGAGCTTATGGCTACACCTTC

V: TRBV5-1
J: TRBJ2-2
size: NA
D: NA
CDR3: CASRGGLGGELFF
DNA: TGCGCCAGCAGAGGAGGTCTTGGCGGGGAGCTGTTTTTT

V: TRBV19
J: TRBJ1-1
size: NA
D: TRBD1
CDR3: CASGAQGGTPEAFF
DNA: TGTGCCAGTGGAGCACAGGGGGGAACACCTGAAGCTTTCTTT

V: TRBV6-5
J: TRBJ2-1
size: few
D: NA
CDR3: CASSLGGSYYNEQFF
DNA: TGTGCCAGCAGCTTAGGTGGGAGCTACTACAATGAGCAGTTCTTC

V: TRBV5-6
J: TRBJ1-1
size: NA
D: NA
CDR3: CASSLVGGAEAFF
DNA: TGTGCCAGCAGCTTGGTCGGGGGGGCTGAAGCTTTCTTT

V: TRBV18
J: TRBJ1-4
size: NA
D: NA
CDR3: CASSPGAGEKLFF
DNA: TGTGCCAGCTCACCAGGGGCAGGGGAAAAACTGTTTTTT

V: TRBV9
J: TRBJ2-7
size: NA
D: TRBD2
CDR3: CASSPGLAGTEQYF
DNA: TGTGCCAGCAGTCCCGGACTAGCGGGAACCGAGCAGTACTTC

V: TRBV6-1
J: TRBJ1-2
size: NA
D: TRBD1
CDR3: CASTETGTIYGYTF
DNA: TGTGCCAGCACCGAGACAGGGACGATCTATGGCTACACCTTC

V: TRBV9
J: TRBJ2-4
size: few
D: TRBD2
CDR3: CASSAGLAKNIQYF
DNA: TGTGCCAGCAGCGCGGGACTAGCGAAAAACATTCAGTACTTC

V: TRBV30
J: TRBJ2-1
size: once
D: NA
CDR3: CASRSYNEQFF
DNA: TGTGCCTCCCGTAGCTACAATGAGCAGTTCTTC

V: TRBV10-1
J: TRBJ2-1
size: NA
D: TRBD2
CDR3: CASSESSGSSYNEQFF
DNA: TGCGCCAGCAGTGAGAGTAGCGGGAGCTCCTACAATGAGCAGTTCTTC

V: TRBV19
J: TRBJ1-1
size: medium-sized
D: NA
CDR3: CASSIGRGNTEAFF
DNA: TGTGCCAGTAGTATAGGGAGGGGGAACACTGAAGCTTTCTTT

V: TRBV7-6
J: TRBJ2-5
size: once
D: TRBD2
CDR3: CASSYTSGRAETQYF
DNA: TGTGCCAGCAGCTATACTAGCGGGAGGGCAGAGACCCAGTACTTC

V: TRBV7-4
J: TRBJ1-1
size: few
D: NA
CDR3: CASSLRGLDTEAFF
DNA: TGTGCCAGCAGCTTAAGGGGATTGGACACTGAAGCTTTCTTT

V: TRBV6-6
J: TRBJ1-3
size: NA
D: NA
CDR3: CASTEAGNTIYF
DNA: TGTGCCAGCACCGAAGCGGGGAACACCATATATTTT

V: TRBV6-6
J: TRBJ2-5
size: NA
D: TRBD2
CDR3: CASTGRGLETQYF
DNA: TGTGCCAGCACGGGGAGGGGCCTAGAGACCCAGTACTTC

V: TRBV6-5
J: TRBJ1-2
size: medium-sized
D: NA
CDR3: CASSSGGGGFYGYTF
DNA: TGTGCCAGCAGTTCCGGTGGGGGGGGATTTTATGGCTACACCTTC

V: TRBV7-9
J: TRBJ2-3
size: few
D: NA
CDR3: CASSPRDPRNTDTQYF
DNA: TGTGCCAGCAGCCCCCGGGATCCCCGAAACACAGATACGCAGTATTTT

V: TRBV25-1
J: TRBJ1-4
size: NA
D: NA
CDR3: CASSGRGASNEKLFF
DNA: TGTGCCAGCAGTGGCCGGGGGGCGTCTAATGAAAAACTGTTTTTT

V: TRBV10-3
J: TRBJ2-1
size: NA
D: TRBD2
CDR3: CASESREGYNEQFF
DNA: TGTGCCAGCGAAAGTCGGGAGGGTTACAATGAGCAGTTCTTC

V: TRBV7-3
J: TRBJ2-2
size: medium-sized
D: TRBD1
CDR3: CASSSLDRGNTGELFF
DNA: TGTGCCAGCAGCTCCCTGGACAGGGGGAACACCGGGGAGCTGTTTTTT

V: TRBV5-1
J: TRBJ2-7
size: few
D: TRBD1
CDR3: CASSFAPPTGDEQYF
DNA: TGCGCCAGCAGCTTCGCTCCACCAACAGGGGACGAGCAGTACTTC

V: TRBV7-9
J: TRBJ2-2
size: NA
D: NA
CDR3: CASSSMAGRNTGELFF
DNA: TGTGCCAGCAGCTCCATGGCTGGGAGAAACACCGGGGAGCTGTTTTTT

V: TRBV18
J: TRBJ2-1
size: few
D: NA
CDR3: CASSPPGTLYNEQFF
DNA: TGTGCCAGCTCACCACCCGGGACTCTATACAATGAGCAGTTCTTC

V: TRBV6-4
J: TRBJ1-1
size: large
D: NA
CDR3: CASSFQGGDTEAFF
DNA: TGTGCCAGCAGTTTCCAGGGAGGCGACACTGAAGCTTTCTTT

V: TRBV9
J: TRBJ2-2
size: NA
D: NA
CDR3: CASSVTNTTANTGELFF
DNA: TGTGCCAGCAGCGTCACCAATACAACCGCGAACACCGGGGAGCTGTTTTTT

V: TRBV29-1
J: TRBJ2-7
size: NA
D: NA
CDR3: CSVGRPSSGSYEQYF
DNA: TGCAGCGTTGGCCGGCCTTCCAGCGGCTCCTACGAGCAGTACTTC

V: TRBV6-8
J: TRBJ2-7
size: NA
D: TRBD1
CDR3: CASSQGAQQYF
DNA: TGTGCCAGCAGCCAGGGGGCGCAGCAGTACTTC

V: TRBV6-6
J: TRBJ1-4
size: NA
D: NA
CDR3: CASVYGATNEKLFF
DNA: TGTGCCAGCGTGTACGGTGCAACTAATGAAAAACTGTTTTTT

V: TRBV7-3
J: TRBJ2-5
size: NA
D: NA
CDR3: CASSLDRSRGQETQYF
DNA: TGTGCCAGCAGCTTAGATAGGAGCAGGGGCCAAGAGACCCAGTACTTC

V: TRBV9
J: TRBJ2-1
size: few
D: TRBD2
CDR3: CASSPRTSGTYNEQFF
DNA: TGTGCCAGCAGCCCCCGGACTAGCGGGACCTACAATGAGCAGTTCTTC

V: TRBV19
J: TRBJ1-2
size: hyperexpanded
D: TRBD1
CDR3: CASSPQAQGAGYGYTF
DNA: TGTGCCAGTAGTCCACAAGCACAGGGGGCTGGCTATGGCTACACCTTC

V: TRBV6-5
J: TRBJ2-7
size: NA
D: NA
CDR3: CASSYSRGTEQYF
DNA: TGTGCCAGCAGTTACTCGAGAGGGACAGAGCAGTACTTC

V: TRBV6-5
J: TRBJ1-5
size: NA
D: NA
CDR3: CASSQLVGQPQHF
DNA: TGTGCCAGCAGCCAACTAGTCGGTCAGCCCCAGCATTTT

V: TRBV6-4
J: TRBJ1-2
size: few
D: TRBD1
CDR3: CASSLDRGSFGYTF
DNA: TGTGCCAGCAGCCTCGACAGGGGTTCTTTCGGCTACACCTTC

V: TRBV10-2
J: TRBJ2-1
size: few
D: TRBD2
CDR3: CASSLQREVLF
DNA: TGCGCCAGCAGTCTGCAACGGGAGGTTCTCTTC

V: TRBV18
J: TRBJ1-2
size: NA
D: NA
CDR3: CASSPPGGDTYGYTF
DNA: TGTGCCAGCTCACCTCCGGGGGGGGACACCTATGGCTACACCTTC

V: TRBV12-5
J: TRBJ2-1
size: NA
D: TRBD1
CDR3: CASGLEDRARIFF
DNA: TGTGCTAGTGGTTTGGAGGACAGGGCCCGTATCTTCTTC

V: TRBV5-6
J: TRBJ2-7
size: NA
D: TRBD1
CDR3: CASSLSGGTGAYEQYF
DNA: TGTGCCAGCAGCTTGTCGGGAGGGACAGGGGCCTACGAGCAGTACTTC

V: TRBV6-4
J: TRBJ2-2
size: once
D: NA
CDR3: CASGESDDTGELFF
DNA: TGTGCCAGCGGAGAGTCCGATGACACCGGGGAGCTGTTTTTT

V: TRBV10-3
J: TRBJ1-4
size: NA
D: NA
CDR3: CAISESGGEKLFF
DNA: TGTGCCATCAGTGAGTCGGGGGGGGAAAAACTGTTTTTT

V: TRBV6-6
J: TRBJ2-7
size: NA
D: TRBD2
CDR3: CASKGGSGNEQYF
DNA: TGTGCCAGCAAAGGCGGGAGTGGTAACGAGCAGTACTTC

V: TRBV19
J: TRBJ1-1
size: NA
D: NA
CDR3: CASSITVSNTEAFF
DNA: TGTGCCAGTAGTATAACAGTGTCGAACACTGAAGCTTTCTTT

V: TRBV6-1
J: TRBJ2-6
size: NA
D: TRBD1
CDR3: CASSRQGGGANVLTF
DNA: TGTGCCAGCAGTAGACAGGGGGGAGGGGCCAACGTCCTGACTTTC

V: TRBV30
J: TRBJ1-1
size: NA
D: TRBD1
CDR3: CAWGRPGQGLMNTEAFF
DNA: TGTGCCTGGGGACGCCCGGGACAGGGGTTGATGAACACTGAAGCTTTCTTT

V: TRBV18
J: TRBJ1-1
size: NA
D: NA
CDR3: CASSPAGADTEAFF
DNA: TGTGCCAGCTCACCGGCGGGGGCCGACACTGAAGCTTTCTTT

V: TRBV4-1
J: TRBJ1-1
size: NA
D: TRBD1
CDR3: CASSQGQGGNEAFF
DNA: TGCGCCAGCAGCCAAGGACAGGGGGGAAATGAAGCTTTCTTT

V: TRBV4-1
J: TRBJ2-1
size: NA
D: NA
CDR3: CASSLVAAGYNEQFF
DNA: TGCGCCAGCAGCCTCGTCGCTGCGGGATACAATGAGCAGTTCTTC

V: TRBV27
J: TRBJ2-2
size: NA
D: TRBD1
CDR3: CASSLVTRQGAYTGELFF
DNA: TGTGCCAGCAGTTTAGTAACCCGACAGGGGGCCTACACCGGGGAGCTGTTTTTT

V: TRBV28
J: TRBJ2-7
size: few
D: TRBD2
CDR3: CASTLRGGYYEQYF
DNA: TGTGCCAGCACCCTCCGGGGGGGCTACTACGAGCAGTACTTC

V: TRBV5-6
J: TRBJ2-7
size: NA
D: TRBD2
CDR3: CASSGGLAGDRVQYF
DNA: TGTGCCAGCAGCGGTGGACTAGCGGGAGACCGGGTGCAGTACTTC

V: TRBV15
J: TRBJ2-4
size: NA
D: NA
CDR3: CATSESKNIQYF
DNA: TGTGCCACCAGTGAGAGTAAAAACATTCAGTACTTC

V: TRBV19
J: TRBJ1-5
size: NA
D: TRBD1
CDR3: CASRDDRGAGNQPQHF
DNA: TGTGCCAGTAGGGACGACAGGGGTGCAGGCAATCAGCCCCAGCATTTT

V: TRBV14
J: TRBJ2-1
size: few
D: TRBD2
CDR3: CASSQEFGTSGNEQFF
DNA: TGTGCCAGCAGCCAAGAGTTCGGGACTAGCGGGAATGAGCAGTTCTTC

V: TRBV6-5
J: TRBJ1-1
size: NA
D: NA
CDR3: CASSSRGNTEAFF
DNA: TGTGCCAGCAGCTCCCGGGGGAACACTGAAGCTTTCTTT

V: TRBV4-1
J: TRBJ1-2
size: NA
D: NA
CDR3: CASSPQGWGGYTF
DNA: TGCGCCAGCAGCCCGCAGGGCTGGGGTGGCTACACCTTC

V: TRBV5-1
J: TRBJ2-5
size: NA
D: TRBD2
CDR3: CASSGGDQETQYF
DNA: TGCGCCAGCAGCGGGGGGGATCAAGAGACCCAGTACTTC

V: TRBV14
J: TRBJ1-2
size: NA
D: NA
CDR3: CASSQDRGTFPVYTF
DNA: TGTGCCAGCAGCCAAGATCGAGGCACCTTTCCTGTCTACACCTTC